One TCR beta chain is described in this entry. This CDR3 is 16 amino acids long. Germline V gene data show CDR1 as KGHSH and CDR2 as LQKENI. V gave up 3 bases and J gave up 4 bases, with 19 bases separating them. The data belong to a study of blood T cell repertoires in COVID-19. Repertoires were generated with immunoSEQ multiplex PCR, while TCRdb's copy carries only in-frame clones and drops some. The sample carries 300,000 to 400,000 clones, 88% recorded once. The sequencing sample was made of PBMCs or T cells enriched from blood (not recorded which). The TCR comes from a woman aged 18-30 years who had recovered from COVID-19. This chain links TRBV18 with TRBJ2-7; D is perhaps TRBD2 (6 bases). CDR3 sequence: CASSPRGGVQFYEQYF. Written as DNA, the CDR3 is TGTGCCAGCTCACCCCGAGGAGGGGTACAATTTTACGAGCAGTACTTC.